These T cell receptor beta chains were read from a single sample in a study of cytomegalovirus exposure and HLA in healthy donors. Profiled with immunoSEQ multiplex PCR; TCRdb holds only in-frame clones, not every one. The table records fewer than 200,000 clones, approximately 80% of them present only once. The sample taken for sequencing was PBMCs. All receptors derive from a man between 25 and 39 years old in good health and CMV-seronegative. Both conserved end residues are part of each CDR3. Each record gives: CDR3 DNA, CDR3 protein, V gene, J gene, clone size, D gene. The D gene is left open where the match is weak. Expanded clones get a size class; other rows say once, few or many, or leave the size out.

DNA: TGTGCCAGCAGCGGAGCCGGGACAGGATCACCCCTCCACTTT
CDR3: CASSGAGTGSPLHF
V: TRBV9
J: TRBJ1-6
size: .
D: TRBD1

DNA: TGTGCCAGCAGCTCTGAGGTCGGGGTTTACTTCTTC
CDR3: CASSSEVGVYFF
V: TRBV7-8
J: TRBJ2-7
size: .
D: .

DNA: TGTGCCAGCAGCGTCCATTCGGGCCAAGAGACCCAGTACTTC
CDR3: CASSVHSGQETQYF
V: TRBV9
J: TRBJ2-5
size: .
D: .

DNA: TGTGCCTGGGGGCGGGGACAGGGACCCCACGAGCAGTACTTC
CDR3: CAWGRGQGPHEQYF
V: TRBV30
J: TRBJ2-7
size: .
D: TRBD1

DNA: TGTGCCAGCAGTACGACTAGCGGGAGACCCAATGAGCAGTTCTTC
CDR3: CASSTTSGRPNEQFF
V: TRBV6-1
J: TRBJ2-1
size: .
D: TRBD2

DNA: TGTGCCAGCAGCGCACATACAGGGTACACTGAAGCTTTCTTT
CDR3: CASSAHTGYTEAFF
V: TRBV7-9
J: TRBJ1-1
size: .
D: .

DNA: TGTGCCAGCAGCTTGGGGACTAACTACGAGCAGTACTTC
CDR3: CASSLGTNYEQYF
V: TRBV5-4
J: TRBJ2-7
size: once
D: .

DNA: TGTGCCAGCAGTTTAGACAGGGGTTTTACAGATACGCAGTATTTT
CDR3: CASSLDRGFTDTQYF
V: TRBV27
J: TRBJ2-3
size: .
D: TRBD1

DNA: TGTGCCTGGCTAACTTCTAGCGGGCCATACAATGAGCAGTTCTTC
CDR3: CAWLTSSGPYNEQFF
V: TRBV30
J: TRBJ2-1
size: .
D: TRBD2

DNA: TGTGCCTGGAGTGCCGGAAGGAGTAATCAGCCCCAGCATTTT
CDR3: CAWSAGRSNQPQHF
V: TRBV30
J: TRBJ1-5
size: .
D: .

DNA: TGTGCCATCAGTGGACAGGGGCGCGGGAACACTGAAGCTTTCTTT
CDR3: CAISGQGRGNTEAFF
V: TRBV10-3
J: TRBJ1-1
size: .
D: TRBD1

DNA: TGTGCCAGCAGTTCGGCGGCGGCAGCAGAGACCCAGTACTTC
CDR3: CASSSAAAAETQYF
V: TRBV5-4
J: TRBJ2-5
size: .
D: .

DNA: TGTGCCAGCAGCCCCCTCAGGGGCACGAACACCGGGGAGCTGTTTTTT
CDR3: CASSPLRGTNTGELFF
V: TRBV11-1
J: TRBJ2-2
size: .
D: .

DNA: TGCAGCGTTGTATCTAGCGAGCAGTACTTC
CDR3: CSVVSSEQYF
V: TRBV29-1
J: TRBJ2-7
size: .
D: .

DNA: TGTGCCAGCGAGGGGACAGCCTCCTACGAGCAGTACTTC
CDR3: CASEGTASYEQYF
V: TRBV6-6
J: TRBJ2-7
size: .
D: TRBD1

DNA: TGTGCCTGGAGTGTAATCGACGAGCAGTACTTC
CDR3: CAWSVIDEQYF
V: TRBV30
J: TRBJ2-7
size: .
D: .

DNA: TGTGCCAGCAGTTCCTGGACAGGCGAACCCTACGAGCAGTACTTC
CDR3: CASSSWTGEPYEQYF
V: TRBV6-6
J: TRBJ2-7
size: .
D: TRBD1

DNA: TGTGCCAGCAGCTACGGGAGCACTGAAGCTTTCTTT
CDR3: CASSYGSTEAFF
V: TRBV6-5
J: TRBJ1-1
size: .
D: .

DNA: TGTGCCAGCAGTTACTCGGCTAGCACAGATACGCAGTATTTT
CDR3: CASSYSASTDTQYF
V: TRBV6-5
J: TRBJ2-3
size: .
D: .

DNA: TGTGCCAGCAGTGGATTACGACTAGGAGAGACCCAGTACTTC
CDR3: CASSGLRLGETQYF
V: TRBV25-1
J: TRBJ2-5
size: .
D: .

DNA: TGTGCCAGCAGCCAAGATCTTCTCCTGCAGGGTAGTAGAGCTTTCTTT
CDR3: CASSQDLLLQGSRAFF
V: TRBV4-2
J: TRBJ1-1
size: few
D: .

DNA: TGTGCCAGCAGCTACCACGACAGGGTTAATGATGGCTACACCTTC
CDR3: CASSYHDRVNDGYTF
V: TRBV7-2
J: TRBJ1-2
size: .
D: TRBD1

DNA: TGTGCCAGCAGCCAAATCTACGACAGGGAGACCCAGTACTTC
CDR3: CASSQIYDRETQYF
V: TRBV7-9
J: TRBJ2-5
size: few
D: .

DNA: TGCGCCAGCAGCCAAGTTGTAGGACTAGCGGGGAGCTCCTACAATGAGCAGTTCTTC
CDR3: CASSQVVGLAGSSYNEQFF
V: TRBV4-1
J: TRBJ2-1
size: .
D: TRBD2

DNA: TGTGCCAGTAGTATAGTCCCAGCGGGAGGTTTGGAGACCCAGTACTTC
CDR3: CASSIVPAGGLETQYF
V: TRBV19
J: TRBJ2-5
size: .
D: TRBD2

DNA: TGTGCCAGCAGCTTACGAAGGGGGCAGGACGGGGAGCTGTTTTTT
CDR3: CASSLRRGQDGELFF
V: TRBV7-3
J: TRBJ2-2
size: once
D: TRBD1